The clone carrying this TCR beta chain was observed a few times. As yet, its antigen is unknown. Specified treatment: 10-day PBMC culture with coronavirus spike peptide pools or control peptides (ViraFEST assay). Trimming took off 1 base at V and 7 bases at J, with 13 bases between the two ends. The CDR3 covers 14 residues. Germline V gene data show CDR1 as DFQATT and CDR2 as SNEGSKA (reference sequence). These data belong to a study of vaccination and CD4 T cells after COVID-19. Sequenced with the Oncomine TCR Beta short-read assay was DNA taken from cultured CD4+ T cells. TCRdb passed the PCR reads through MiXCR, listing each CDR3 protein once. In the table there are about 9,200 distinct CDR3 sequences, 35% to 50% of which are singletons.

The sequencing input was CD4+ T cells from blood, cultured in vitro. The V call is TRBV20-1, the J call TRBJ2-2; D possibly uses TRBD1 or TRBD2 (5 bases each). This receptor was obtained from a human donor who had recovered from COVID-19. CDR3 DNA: TGCAGTGCTAGAGTGTGGGGGTCGGTCGGGGAGCTGTTTTTT. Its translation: CSARVWGSVGELFF.